The clone carrying this TCR beta chain was detected once. The target antigen is unknown. The data originate from a study of T cell responses to AZD1222 COVID-19 vaccine. As for the study in general: Researchers grouped second doses given at about 4 or about 12 weeks into one pool. Study results and caveats: Clonal diversity may have been underestimated in mostly white British donors. After two AZD1222 doses, spike-specific TCR breadth and depth rose versus day 0.

The assay was immunoSEQ multiplex PCR, and TCRdb's table has in-frame clones only and misses some. The data hold roughly 170,000 clones, with about 86% observed a single time. J lost 6 bases, V lost 8 bases, and 9 bases had no gene match. Germline V gene data show CDR1 as MDHEN and CDR2 as SYDVKM. The CDR3 extends over 15 amino acids. This TCR was recovered from an adult in good health. Sequences were derived from peripheral blood, sampled on day 0 of AZD1222 vaccination. The V gene is TRBV28, the J gene TRBJ1-5, with 11 bases matching TRBD1. CDR3 sequence reads: CASFIGQGAGQPQHF. In DNA, the CDR3 is TGTGCCAGCTTCATAGGACAGGGGGCAGGTCAGCCCCAGCATTTT.